These 23 T cell receptor beta chains originate from one sample sequenced in a study of T cells in Graves' hyperthyroidism and ophthalmopathy. Template material for amplifying TCR beta CDR3 regions consisted of RNA transcripts. HTBI primers were used for first-round RT-PCR of the TCR CDR3. TCRdb processed the multiplex PCR reads anew with MiXCR; each CDR3 protein has one entry. Altogether about 210,000 distinct CDR3 sequences are present, about 15% being singletons, with the ten largest covering roughly 50%. The sequenced sample was blood. The receptor set was obtained from a man aged 45 to 65 with Graves' hyperthyroidism.

As regards this clonotype: A single base separates this from a much larger clone, so it may be a read error. V usage is TRBV3-1 and J usage is TRBJ2-7; D assignment may be TRBD1 or TRBD2 (5 bases each). The CDR3 runs to 12 residues. Trimming removed 0 bases at V and 9 bases at J, with 9 bases between. Germline values: CDR1 LGHDT, CDR2 YNNKEL (reference sequence). DNA of the CDR3: TGTGCCAGCAGCCAAGAACGGGGACGGCAGTACTTC. Amino acid sequence: CASSQERGRQYF.

There are many counts of this clonotype. This chain connects TRBV6-1 to TRBJ2-7; no reliable D call. With 3 bases removed from V and 7 bases from J, the gap between germline ends came to 10 bases. CDR1 and CDR2 (germline): MNHNS, SASEGT. The CDR3 runs 12 residues. CDR3 sequence: CASSEAFHEQYF. The CDR3 DNA reads as TGTGCCAGCAGTGAGGCATTTCATGAGCAGTACTTC.

The V gene is TRBV11-1, the J gene TRBJ1-6; the D is unclear. Trimming removed 1 base at V and 7 bases at J, with 5 bases between. Germline V gives CDR1 SGHAT, CDR2 FQDESV (reference sequence). This CDR3 is 13 amino acids long. The CDR3 loop is CASSLGWNSPLHF. DNA for the CDR3: TGTGCCAGCAGCTTAGGCTGGAATTCACCCCTCCACTTT.

This clonotype has a count of ten or more. The rearrangement links TRBV2 to TRBJ2-7; TRBD2 is a possible D gene (5 bases). The ends were cut back, 5 bases at V and 0 bases at J, with 14 bases in the middle. The CDR3 is 15 residues long. Germline V gene lookup returns CDR1 SNHLY and CDR2 FYNNEI. The CDR3 nucleotides read TGTGCCAGCAGTAACCACCGGGATCTCTCCTACGAGCAGTACTTC. Its protein product is CASSNHRDLSYEQYF.

This clonotype has ten or more counts. This sequence joins TRBV18 and TRBJ2-7; D may correspond to TRBD1 or TRBD2 (5 bases each). CDR1 is KGHSH, CDR2 LQKENI, per germline. V was clipped by 2 bases and J by 7 bases, with 9 bases between them. The CDR3 has 12 residues. The CDR3 DNA reads TGTGCCAGCTCACCAGGGACGAAAGAGCAGTACTTC. It yields the protein CASSPGTKEQYF.

CDR3 sequence: CSALKPGLVDEQFF. The CDR3 nucleotides read TGCAGTGCTTTGAAACCGGGACTAGTCGATGAGCAGTTCTTC. The chain has TRBV20-1 and TRBJ2-1, with 8 bases matching TRBD2. Trimming took 5 bases from V and 8 from J; bases not matched to a gene: 11. CDR3 length equals 14 residues. The germline gives CDR1 DFQATT, CDR2 SNEGSKA (reference sequence).

This clonotype has a count of ten or more. V and J are TRBV7-2 and TRBJ2-7; 10 positions agree with TRBD2. Germline V gene lookup returns CDR1 SGHTA and CDR2 FQGNSA. The CDR3 contains 15 residues. The trim removed 4 bases at V and 2 bases at J, leaving 5 bases unmatched. The chain's CDR3 is CASSYSSGSTYEQYF. CDR3 DNA sequence: TGTGCCAGCAGCTATTCTAGCGGGAGCACCTACGAGCAGTACTTC. The complete variable domain, with remaining parts taken from reference TRBV7-2 and TRBJ2-7, reads GAGVSQSPSNKVTEKGKDVELRCDPISGHTALYWYRQSLGQGLEFLIYFQGNSAPDKSGLPSDRFSAERTGGSVSTLTIQRTQQEDSAVYLCASSYSSGSTYEQYFGPGTRLTVT.

Many counts were recorded for this clonotype. V and J are TRBV2 and TRBJ1-2; TRBD1 matches at 7 bases. The CDR3 sequence is 15 residues long. V trimming: 6 bases; J trimming: 2 bases; junction bases outside the gene matches: 9. Germline V CDR1 and CDR2: SNHLY, FYNNEI. The CDR3 here is CASSVLRGTNYGYTF. The DNA of the CDR3 is TGTGCCAGCAGCGTACTCAGGGGGACCAACTATGGCTACACCTTC. The whole variable domain, filled in from reference TRBV2 and TRBJ1-2, reads EPEVTQTPSHQVTQMGQEVILRCVPISNHLYFYWYRQILGQKVEFLVSFYNNEISEKSEIFDDQFSVERPDGSNFTLKIRSTKLEDSAMYFCASSVLRGTNYGYTFGSGTRLTVV.

This clonotype was recorded a few times. V and J are TRBV5-4 and TRBJ2-1, with D unclear. Germline CDR1 reads SGHNT; CDR2 reads YYREEE (reference sequence). V gave up 0 bases and J gave up 0 bases, with 7 bases separating them. CDR3 length: 15 residues. CDR3 residues: CASSLDLFSYNEQFF. The CDR3 DNA reads as TGTGCCAGCAGCTTGGACTTATTCTCCTACAATGAGCAGTTCTTC.

This clonotype occurred many times. The chain recombines TRBV2 with TRBJ2-1, with 10 nucleotides matching TRBD2. The CDR3 totals 14 residues. Germline values: CDR1 SNHLY, CDR2 FYNNEI. The V and J ends lost 6 bases and 7 bases, in that order; junction bases with no gene match: 6. The CDR3 reads CASRQPSGSNEQFF. In DNA, the CDR3 is TGTGCCAGCAGGCAGCCTAGCGGGAGTAATGAGCAGTTCTTC.

The chain carries TRBV6-2 or TRBV6-3 and TRBJ2-5, with 7 bases aligning to TRBD1. This CDR3 has 11 residues. Germline lookup yields CDR1 MNHEY and CDR2 SVGEGT. Trimming removed 2 bases from V and 13 bases from J; junction bases left unmatched: 4. As DNA, the CDR3 is TGTGCCAGCAGTTACAACAAGGGGGCGTACTTC. Translating it yields CASSYNKGAYF.

This clonotype was seen ten or more times. The rearrangement links TRBV5-1 to TRBJ2-7, with 9 bases lining up with TRBD1. The V segment lost 4 bases and the J segment 3 bases; nucleotides outside the gene matches: 8. The V gene's germline CDR1 is SGHRS and CDR2 YFSETQ. The CDR3 is 15 residues long. The CDR3 DNA sequence: TGCGCCAGCAGCCCGCTCGGGACAGGGAACTACGAGCAGTACTTC. Translated: CASSPLGTGNYEQYF. Full variable domain (remainder filled in from reference TRBV5-1 and TRBJ2-7): KAGVTQTPRYLIKTRGQQVTLSCSPISGHRSVSWYQQTPGQGLQFLFEYFSETQRNKGNFPGRFSGRQFSNSRSEMNVSTLELGDSALYLCASSPLGTGNYEQYFGPGTRLTVT.

This clonotype occurred many times. The V and J genes are TRBV7-9 and TRBJ1-1; D not resolved. V lost 2 bases to trimming and J lost 0 bases, with 13 bases between them. This CDR3 has 16 residues. Germline-derived CDR1 and CDR2 are SEHNR and FQNEAQ (reference sequence). In nucleotides, the CDR3 is TGTGCCAGCAGCTTATGGTCATCCCCTATGAACACTGAAGCTTTCTTT. Translation: CASSLWSSPMNTEAFF.

This clonotype was seen many times. At one boundary the junction diverges from the germline segment, which might be a read error. The J gene is TRBJ2-5, the V gene TRBV10-2; 9 bases line up with TRBD1. The CDR3 totals 16 residues. Germline CDR1 WSHSY, CDR2 SAAADI. CDR3 residues: CASNESRGQGRETQYF. CDR3 bases: TGCGCCAGCAATGAGTCGAGGGGACAGGGTCGAGAGACCCAGTACTTC.

In this sample, this clonotype turned up many times. J is TRBJ1-2 and V is TRBV6-5; D gene ambiguous. The CDR3 spans 13 residues. Trimming stripped 2 bases from V and 6 bases from J, with 10 bases between. Germline V CDR1 and CDR2: MNHEY, SVGAGI. The CDR3 reads CASSYRVRDGYTF. CDR3 DNA: TGTGCCAGCAGTTACCGGGTCCGGGATGGCTACACCTTC.

V usage is TRBV6-1 and J usage is TRBJ2-2; 12 bases fit TRBD2. The CDR3 spans 15 residues. V gave up 5 bases and J gave up 6 bases; unmatched junction bases: 4. The V gene's germline CDR1 is MNHNS and CDR2 SASEGT. CDR3 protein: CASSPSGRASGELFF. CDR3 DNA sequence: TGTGCCAGCAGTCCTAGCGGGAGGGCCTCCGGGGAGCTGTTTTTT.

This clonotype was found a few times. The chain joins TRBV7-6 to TRBJ2-1, with TRBD2 matching 12 bases. The length of the CDR3 is 17 residues. V trimming: 3 bases; J trimming: 4 bases; junction bases outside the gene matches: 7. Germline V CDR1 and CDR2: SGHVS, FNYEAQ. This chain's CDR3 is CASSFGRLAGEYNEQFF. The CDR3 nucleotides are TGTGCCAGCAGCTTTGGCCGACTAGCGGGGGAGTACAATGAGCAGTTCTTC.

The chain has TRBV2 and TRBJ2-6; D gene ambiguous. Germline CDR1 reads SNHLY; CDR2 reads FYNNEI. The CDR3 spans 14 residues. Trimming shortened V by 8 bases and J by 0 bases, and 8 bases separated the two germline ends. The CDR3 nucleotides are TGTGCCAGCTTTGGGGTCTCTGGGGCCAACGTCCTGACTTTC. It translates to CASFGVSGANVLTF.

The CDR3 region has the DNA TGCGCCAGCAGCCAAGCCCAAACAGTTTGGAGTACGGGCGAGCAGTACTTC. Translating it yields CASSQAQTVWSTGEQYF. The J gene is TRBJ2-7, the V gene TRBV4-1; D not resolved. Trimming left V 1 base short and J 6 bases short, with 22 bases between. This CDR3 contains 17 residues. Germline values: CDR1 MGHRA, CDR2 YSYEKL.

In its sample, this clonotype was seen many times. The gene calls are TRBV13 and TRBJ2-5, with 9 bases matching TRBD1. This CDR3 spans 13 amino acids. From germline, CDR1 is PRHDT and CDR2 FYEKMQ (reference sequence). The V gene end was trimmed by 4 bases and the J gene end by 5 bases; junction bases not matched to a gene: 2. Here the CDR3 DNA reads TGTGCCAGCAGCTGGGACAGGGCTGAGACCCAGTACTTC. This gives the protein CASSWDRAETQYF.

In this sample, this clonotype turned up a few times. V is TRBV11-2 and J is TRBJ1-2; D remains unclear. Germline CDR1 SGHAT, CDR2 FQNNGV. The CDR3 is made up of 13 amino acids. With 1 base removed from V and 7 bases from J, the gap between germline ends came to 10 bases. Written as DNA, the CDR3 is TGTGCCAGCAGCTTAGTAGGAACAACTGGCTACACCTTC. Translating it yields CASSLVGTTGYTF.

This clonotype was detected only a few times. V usage is TRBV19 and J usage is TRBJ2-7; D assignment may be TRBD1 or TRBD2 (6 bases each). This CDR3 spans 15 amino acids. CDR1 is LNHDA and CDR2 is SQIVND in the germline V gene (reference sequence). Trimming took 4 bases from V and 0 from J, leaving 13 bases between them. The CDR3 DNA is TGTGCCAGTAGTACTACAGGGACTCGCTCCTACGAGCAGTACTTC. Translation: CASSTTGTRSYEQYF.

The sample holds many counts of this clonotype. The J gene is TRBJ1-5, the V gene TRBV2; D ambiguous. Germline V lookup: CDR1 SNHLY, CDR2 FYNNEI. This CDR3 is 16 amino acids long. V gave up 3 bases and J gave up 4 bases, with 16 bases separating them. The CDR3 sequence is CASSDPVWAENQPQHF. In DNA, the CDR3 is TGTGCCAGCAGTGATCCGGTGTGGGCGGAGAATCAGCCCCAGCATTTT.